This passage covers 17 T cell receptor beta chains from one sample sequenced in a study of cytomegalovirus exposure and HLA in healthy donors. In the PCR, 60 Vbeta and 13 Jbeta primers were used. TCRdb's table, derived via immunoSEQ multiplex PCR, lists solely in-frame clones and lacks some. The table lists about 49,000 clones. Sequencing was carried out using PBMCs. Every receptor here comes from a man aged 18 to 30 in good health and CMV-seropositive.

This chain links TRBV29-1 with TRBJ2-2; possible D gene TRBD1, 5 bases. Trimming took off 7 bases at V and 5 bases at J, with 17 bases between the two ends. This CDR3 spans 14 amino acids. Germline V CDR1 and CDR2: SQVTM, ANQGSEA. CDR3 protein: CSAGPGPQTGELFF. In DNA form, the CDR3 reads TGCAGCGCTGGCCCAGGGCCGCAGACCGGGGAGCTGTTTTTT.

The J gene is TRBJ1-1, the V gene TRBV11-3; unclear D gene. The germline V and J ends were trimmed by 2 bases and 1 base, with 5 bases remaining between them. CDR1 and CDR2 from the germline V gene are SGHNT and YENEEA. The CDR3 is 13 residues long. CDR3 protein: CASSLYGNTEAFF. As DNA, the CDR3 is TGTGCCAGCAGCTTATACGGGAACACTGAAGCTTTCTTT.

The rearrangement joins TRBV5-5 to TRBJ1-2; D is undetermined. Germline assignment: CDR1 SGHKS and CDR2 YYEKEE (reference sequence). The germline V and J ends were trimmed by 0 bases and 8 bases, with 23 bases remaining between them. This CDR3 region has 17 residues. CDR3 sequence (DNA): TGTGCCAGCAGCTTGGGGCCCATGTCAGGTGCAATAGAGGGCTACACCTTC. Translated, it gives CASSLGPMSGAIEGYTF.

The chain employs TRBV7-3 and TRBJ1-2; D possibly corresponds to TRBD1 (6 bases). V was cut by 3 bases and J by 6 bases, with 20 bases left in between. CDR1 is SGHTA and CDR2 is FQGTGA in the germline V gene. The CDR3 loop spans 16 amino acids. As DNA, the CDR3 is TGTGCCAGCAGCTTCCAATCCGACAGGTTTCCCCATGGCTACACCTTC. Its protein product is CASSFQSDRFPHGYTF.

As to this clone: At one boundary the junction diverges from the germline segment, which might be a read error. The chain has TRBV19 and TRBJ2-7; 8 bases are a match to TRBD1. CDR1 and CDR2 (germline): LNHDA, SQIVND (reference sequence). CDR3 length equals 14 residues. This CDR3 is CVSSTPDRAAEQYF. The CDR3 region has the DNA TGTGTCAGTAGTACCCCGGACAGGGCGGCCGAGCAGTACTTC.

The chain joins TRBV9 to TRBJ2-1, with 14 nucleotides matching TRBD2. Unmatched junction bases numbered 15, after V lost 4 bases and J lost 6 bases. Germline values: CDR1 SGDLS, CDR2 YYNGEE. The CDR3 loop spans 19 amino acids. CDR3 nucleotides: TGTGCCAGCAGCCCCCACACGACTAGCGGGAGGGCCGGGTTCAATGAGCAGTTCTTC. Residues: CASSPHTTSGRAGFNEQFF. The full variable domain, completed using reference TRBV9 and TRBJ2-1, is DSGVTQTPKHLITATGQRVTLRCSPRSGDLSVYWYQQSLDQGLQFLIQYYNGEERAKGNILERFSAQQFPDLHSELNLSSLELGDSALYFCASSPHTTSGRAGFNEQFFGPGTRLTVL.

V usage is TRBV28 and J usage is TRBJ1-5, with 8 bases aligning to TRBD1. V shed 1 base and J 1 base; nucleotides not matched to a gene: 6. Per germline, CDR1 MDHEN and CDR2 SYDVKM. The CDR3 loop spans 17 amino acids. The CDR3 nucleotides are TGTGCCAGCAGTTTATTGAGGACAGGGACAAGCAATCAGCCCCAGCATTTT. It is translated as CASSLLRTGTSNQPQHF.

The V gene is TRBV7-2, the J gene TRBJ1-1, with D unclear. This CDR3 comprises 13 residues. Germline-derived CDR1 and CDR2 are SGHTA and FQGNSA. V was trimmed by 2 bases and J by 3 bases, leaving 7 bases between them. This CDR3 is CASSLKRDTEAFF. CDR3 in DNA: TGTGCCAGCAGCTTAAAGAGGGACACTGAAGCTTTCTTT.

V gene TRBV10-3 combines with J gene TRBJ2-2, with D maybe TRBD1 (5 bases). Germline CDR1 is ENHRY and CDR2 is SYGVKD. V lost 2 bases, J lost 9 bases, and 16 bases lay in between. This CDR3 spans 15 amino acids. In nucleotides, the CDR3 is TGTGCCATCAGTGAGATTCGGACAAGCGTATGGGAGCTGTTTTTT. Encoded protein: CAISEIRTSVWELFF.

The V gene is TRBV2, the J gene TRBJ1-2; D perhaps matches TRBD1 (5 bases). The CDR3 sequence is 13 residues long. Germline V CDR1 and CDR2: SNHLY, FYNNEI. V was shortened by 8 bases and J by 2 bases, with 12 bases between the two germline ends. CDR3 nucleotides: TGTGCCAGCGGGGGGAGCGGCAACTATGGCTACACCTTC. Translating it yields CASGGSGNYGYTF.

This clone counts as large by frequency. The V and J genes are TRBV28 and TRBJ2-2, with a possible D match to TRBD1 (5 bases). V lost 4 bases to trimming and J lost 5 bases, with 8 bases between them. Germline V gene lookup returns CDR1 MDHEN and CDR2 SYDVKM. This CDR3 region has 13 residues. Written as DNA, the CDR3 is TGTGCCAGCAGTTGGGGCCGGACCGGGGAGCTGTTTTTT. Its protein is CASSWGRTGELFF. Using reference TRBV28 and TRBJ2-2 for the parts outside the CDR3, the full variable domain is DVKVTQSSRYLVKRTGEKVFLECVQDMDHENMFWYRQDPGLGLRLIYFSYDVKMKEKGDIPEGYSVSREKKERFSLILESASTNQTSMYLCASSWGRTGELFFGEGSRLTVL.

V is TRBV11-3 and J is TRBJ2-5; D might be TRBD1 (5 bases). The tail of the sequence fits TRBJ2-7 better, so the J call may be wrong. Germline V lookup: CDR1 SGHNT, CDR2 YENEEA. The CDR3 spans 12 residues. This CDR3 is CASRSDTYEQYF. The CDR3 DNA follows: TGTGCCAGCAGATCGGACACCTACGAGCAGTACTTC.

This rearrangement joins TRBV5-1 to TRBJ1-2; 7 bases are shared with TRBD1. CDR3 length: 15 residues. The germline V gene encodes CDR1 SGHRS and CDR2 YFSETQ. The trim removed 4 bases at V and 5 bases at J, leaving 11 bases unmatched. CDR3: CASSPRDSPVYGYTF. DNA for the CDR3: TGCGCCAGCAGCCCTCGGGACAGTCCCGTATATGGCTACACCTTC.

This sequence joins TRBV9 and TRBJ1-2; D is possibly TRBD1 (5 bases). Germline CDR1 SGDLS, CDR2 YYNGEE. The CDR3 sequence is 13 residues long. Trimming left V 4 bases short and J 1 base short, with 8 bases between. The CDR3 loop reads CASSRDSNYGYTF. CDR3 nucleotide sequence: TGTGCCAGCAGCCGTGACAGTAACTATGGCTACACCTTC.

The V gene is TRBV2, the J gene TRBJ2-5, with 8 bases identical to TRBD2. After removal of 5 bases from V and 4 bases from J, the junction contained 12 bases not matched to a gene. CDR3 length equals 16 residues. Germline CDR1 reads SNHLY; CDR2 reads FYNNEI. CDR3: CASSPSAGGPRETQYF. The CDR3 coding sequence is TGTGCCAGCAGTCCCTCGGCGGGAGGCCCGAGAGAGACCCAGTACTTC.

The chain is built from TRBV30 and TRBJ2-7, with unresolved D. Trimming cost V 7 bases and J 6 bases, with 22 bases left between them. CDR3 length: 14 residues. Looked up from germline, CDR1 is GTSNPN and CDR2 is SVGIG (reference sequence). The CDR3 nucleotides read TGTGCCTCGTCTACGCGTTCGGAGTTTGGCGAGCAGTACTTC. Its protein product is CASSTRSEFGEQYF.

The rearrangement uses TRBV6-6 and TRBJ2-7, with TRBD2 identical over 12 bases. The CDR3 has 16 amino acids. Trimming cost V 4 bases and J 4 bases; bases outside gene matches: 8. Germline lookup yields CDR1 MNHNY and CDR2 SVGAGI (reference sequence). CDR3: CASSSRIGTSGYEQYF. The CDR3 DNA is TGTGCCAGCAGTTCTCGGATAGGGACTAGCGGGTACGAGCAGTACTTC.